This TCR beta chain was documented in a study of beta chain features in type 1 diabetes. Study outcomes and limitations: In all four CD4+ subsets, TCRB CDR3 length was significantly, moderately reduced in type 1 diabetes.

Expressed TCRB transcripts were sequenced because the isolated RNA had all been reverse transcribed beforehand. TCRdb's copy holds only in-frame clones and misses some; the assay was immunoSEQ multiplex PCR. The sample has a few hundred thousand clones; over 8.5% are singletons. Via the markers CD45RO/CCR7/CD25/CD127/CD95/CD27, stem cell-like memory, regulatory, central memory and naive CD4+ cells were sorted. About this clone itself: Its antigen is still unknown.

V was pared by 4 bases and J by 1 base, with 21 bases between. The germline V gene has CDR1 SGHVS and CDR2 FNYEAQ. The CDR3 contains 18 residues. This chain uses TRBV7-6 with TRBJ2-3, with D possibly matching TRBD2 (6 bases). The source of this sequence is a man aged 25 to 45 with type 1 diabetes. The sample consisted of central memory CD4+ T cells from blood. The CDR3 DNA is TGTGCCAGCAGCTCCCCCATAGGAGGGTGGGGGGGCACAGATACGCAGTATTTT. Its translation: CASSSPIGGWGGTDTQYF. Supplemented by reference TRBV7-6 and TRBJ2-3, the full variable domain reads GAGVSQSPRYKVTKRGQDVALRCDPISGHVSLYWYRQALGQGPEFLTYFNYEAQQDKSGLPNDRFSAERPEGSISTLTIQRTEQRDSAMYRCASSSPIGGWGGTDTQYFGPGTRLTVL.